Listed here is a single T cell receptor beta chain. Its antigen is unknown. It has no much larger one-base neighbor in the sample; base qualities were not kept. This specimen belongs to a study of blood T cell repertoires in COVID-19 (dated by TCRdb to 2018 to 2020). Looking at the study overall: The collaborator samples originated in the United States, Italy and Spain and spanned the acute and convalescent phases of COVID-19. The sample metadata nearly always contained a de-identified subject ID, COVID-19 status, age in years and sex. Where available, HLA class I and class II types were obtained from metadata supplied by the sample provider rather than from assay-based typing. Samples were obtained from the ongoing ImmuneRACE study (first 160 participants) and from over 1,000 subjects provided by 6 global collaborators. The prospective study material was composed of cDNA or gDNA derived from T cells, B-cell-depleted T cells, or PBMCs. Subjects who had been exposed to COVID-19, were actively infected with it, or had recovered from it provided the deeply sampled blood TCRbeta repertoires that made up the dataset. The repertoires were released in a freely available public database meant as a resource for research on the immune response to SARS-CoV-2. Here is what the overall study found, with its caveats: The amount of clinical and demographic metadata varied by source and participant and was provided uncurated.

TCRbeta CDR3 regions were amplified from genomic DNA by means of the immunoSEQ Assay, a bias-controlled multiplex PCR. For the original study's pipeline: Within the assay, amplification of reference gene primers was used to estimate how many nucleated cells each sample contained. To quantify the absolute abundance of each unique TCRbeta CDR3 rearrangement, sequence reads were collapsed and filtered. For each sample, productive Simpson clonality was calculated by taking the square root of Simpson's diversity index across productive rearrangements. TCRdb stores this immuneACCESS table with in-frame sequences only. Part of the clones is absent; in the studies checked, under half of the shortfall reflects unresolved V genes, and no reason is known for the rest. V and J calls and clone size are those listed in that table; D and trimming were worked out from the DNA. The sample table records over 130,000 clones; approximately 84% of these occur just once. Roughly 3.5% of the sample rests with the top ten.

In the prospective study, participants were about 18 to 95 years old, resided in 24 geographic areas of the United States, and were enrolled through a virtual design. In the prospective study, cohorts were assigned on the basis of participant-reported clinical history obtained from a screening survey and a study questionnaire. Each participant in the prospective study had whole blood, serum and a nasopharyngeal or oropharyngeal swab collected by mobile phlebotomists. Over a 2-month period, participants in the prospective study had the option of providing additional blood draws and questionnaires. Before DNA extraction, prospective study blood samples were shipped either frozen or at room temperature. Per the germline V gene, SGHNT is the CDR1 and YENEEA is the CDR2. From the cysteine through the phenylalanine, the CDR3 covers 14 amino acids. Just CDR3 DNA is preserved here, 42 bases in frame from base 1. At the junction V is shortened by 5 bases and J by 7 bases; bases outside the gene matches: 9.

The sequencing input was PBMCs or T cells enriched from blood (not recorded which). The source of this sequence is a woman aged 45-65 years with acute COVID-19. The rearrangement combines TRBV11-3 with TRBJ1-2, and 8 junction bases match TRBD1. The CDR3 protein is CASSPGQGVGGYTF. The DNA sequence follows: TGTGCCAGCAGCCCAGGACAGGGTGTGGGTGGCTACACCTTC.